Sequencing of this T cell receptor (beta chain) was carried out in a study of cytomegalovirus exposure and HLA in healthy donors. The PCR contained 60 Vbeta and 13 Jbeta primers. Under the authors' procedure: About 10 million shared chains were among around 80 million unique TCR beta chains counted in a later analysis. This table comes from immunoSEQ multiplex PCR, and its TCRdb copy is limited to in-frame clones, with some not included. V, J and clone size reflect that table, while D and trimming were determined from the DNA. The repertoire holds around 260,000 clones, with 80% as singletons. These donors, healthy bone marrow donors, were studied. Broader study findings: For presence/absence analyses, sequencing depth was assumed to be roughly uniform across donors. A few CMV-associated chains were confirmed in vitro to be specific for CMV antigens.

A word on this clone: Antigen: not known.

Losses at the gene ends were 6 bases for V and 6 bases for J; bases not matched to a gene: 8. Looked up from germline, CDR1 is MDHEN and CDR2 is SYDVKM. This CDR3 is built from 14 residues. The chain uses TRBV28 and TRBJ1-1, with 9 bases fitting TRBD1. Specimen: PBMCs. The origin of this receptor is a girl aged 2-9 years in good health and CMV-seronegative. CDR3 coding DNA: TGTGCCAGCAGCGAAAGGACAGGGGAGGCTGAAGCTTTCTTT. Translating gives CASSERTGEAEAFF.